This T cell receptor (beta chain) is from a study of blood T cell repertoires in COVID-19. There are 14 residues in the CDR3. Between the trimmed V and J ends, which lost 1 base and 6 bases, there was a span of 7 bases. Germline-derived CDR1 and CDR2 are SGHAT and FQNNGV. Everyone who took part was about 18 to 90 years old, and they came from about two dozen US areas. This table comes from immunoSEQ multiplex PCR, and its TCRdb copy is limited to in-frame clones, with some not included. The sample holds about 310,000 clones, 89% seen once. The sequence came from a man aged 55 to 70 who had recovered from COVID-19. The chain has TRBV11-2 and TRBJ1-6, with D possibly being TRBD1 (5 bases). Input material: PBMCs or T cells enriched from blood (not recorded which). In nucleotides, the CDR3 is TGTGCCAGCAGCTTAGGGGGCTTTAATTCACCCCTCCACTTT. Amino acids: CASSLGGFNSPLHF.